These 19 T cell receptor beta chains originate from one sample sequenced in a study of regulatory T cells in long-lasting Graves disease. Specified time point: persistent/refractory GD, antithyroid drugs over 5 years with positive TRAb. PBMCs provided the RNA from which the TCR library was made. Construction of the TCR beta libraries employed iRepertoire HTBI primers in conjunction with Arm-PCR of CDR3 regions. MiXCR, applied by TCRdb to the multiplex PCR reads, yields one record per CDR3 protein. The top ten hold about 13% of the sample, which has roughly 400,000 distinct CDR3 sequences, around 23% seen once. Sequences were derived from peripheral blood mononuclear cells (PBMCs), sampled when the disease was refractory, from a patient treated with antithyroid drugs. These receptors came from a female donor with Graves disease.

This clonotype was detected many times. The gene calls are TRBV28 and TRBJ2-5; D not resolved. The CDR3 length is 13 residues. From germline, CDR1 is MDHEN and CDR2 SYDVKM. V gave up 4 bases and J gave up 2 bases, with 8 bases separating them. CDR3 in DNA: TGTGCCAGCAGTTCTGGGCAGCAAGAGACCCAGTACTTC. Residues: CASSSGQQETQYF. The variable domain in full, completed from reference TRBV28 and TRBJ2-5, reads DVKVTQSSRYLVKRTGEKVFLECVQDMDHENMFWYRQDPGLGLRLIYFSYDVKMKEKGDIPEGYSVSREKKERFSLILESASTNQTSMYLCASSSGQQETQYFGPGTRLLVL.

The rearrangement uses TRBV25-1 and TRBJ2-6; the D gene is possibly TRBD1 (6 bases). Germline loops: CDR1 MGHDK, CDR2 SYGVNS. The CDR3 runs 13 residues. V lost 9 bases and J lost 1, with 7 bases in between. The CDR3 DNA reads TGTGCCAGTACAGGGTCTGGGGCCAACGTCCTGACTTTC. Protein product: CASTGSGANVLTF.

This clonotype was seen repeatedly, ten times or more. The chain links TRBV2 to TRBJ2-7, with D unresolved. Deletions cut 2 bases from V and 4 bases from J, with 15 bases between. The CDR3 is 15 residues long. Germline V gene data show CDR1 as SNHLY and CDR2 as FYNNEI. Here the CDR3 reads CASSETLKDLYEQYF. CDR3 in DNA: TGTGCCAGCAGTGAAACCTTAAAGGACCTTTACGAGCAGTACTTC.

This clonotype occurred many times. CDR3 nucleotides: TGTGCCAGCAGCCAAGATTCGTCCCTCTACGAGCAGTACTTC. Translating it yields CASSQDSSLYEQYF. This chain connects TRBV14 to TRBJ2-7; D is unclear. This CDR3 has 14 residues. CDR1 and CDR2 (germline): SGHDN, FVKESK. The V end lost 0 bases, the J end lost 3 bases, and 9 bases lay between the germline ends.

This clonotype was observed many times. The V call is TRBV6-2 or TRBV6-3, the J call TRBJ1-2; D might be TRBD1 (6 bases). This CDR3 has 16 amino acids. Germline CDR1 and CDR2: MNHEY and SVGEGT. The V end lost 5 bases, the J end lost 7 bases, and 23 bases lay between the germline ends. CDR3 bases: TGTGCCAGCAGTGAAGAAGGGACAAAACCACCTTTTGGCTACACCTTC. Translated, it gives CASSEEGTKPPFGYTF.

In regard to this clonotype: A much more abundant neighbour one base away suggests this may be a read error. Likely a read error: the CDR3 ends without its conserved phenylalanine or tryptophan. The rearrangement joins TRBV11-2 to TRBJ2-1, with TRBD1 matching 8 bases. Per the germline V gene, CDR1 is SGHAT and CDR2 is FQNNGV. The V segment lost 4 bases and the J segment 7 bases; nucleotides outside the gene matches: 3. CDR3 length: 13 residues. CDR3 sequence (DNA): TGTGCCAGCAGCTGGACAGGGACGAATGAGCAGTTCTCC. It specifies CASSWTGTNEQFS.

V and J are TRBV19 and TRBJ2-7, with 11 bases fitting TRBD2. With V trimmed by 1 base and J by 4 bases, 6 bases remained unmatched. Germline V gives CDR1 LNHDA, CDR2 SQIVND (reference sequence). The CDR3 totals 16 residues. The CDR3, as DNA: TGTGCCAGTAGTATAGCCGGGACTAGCGGTAAATACGAGCAGTACTTC. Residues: CASSIAGTSGKYEQYF. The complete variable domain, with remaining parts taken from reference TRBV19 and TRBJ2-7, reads DGGITQSPKYLFRKEGQNVTLSCEQNLNHDAMYWYRQDPGQGLRLIYYSQIVNDFQKGDIAEGYSVSREKKESFPLTVTSAQKNPTAFYLCASSIAGTSGKYEQYFGPGTRLTVT.

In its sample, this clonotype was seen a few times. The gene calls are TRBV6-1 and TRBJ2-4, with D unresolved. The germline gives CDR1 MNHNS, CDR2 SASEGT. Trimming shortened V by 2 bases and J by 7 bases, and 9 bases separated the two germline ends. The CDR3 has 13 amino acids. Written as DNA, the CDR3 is TGTGCCAGCAGTGAATTTTTTAACAACATTCAGTACTTC. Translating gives CASSEFFNNIQYF.

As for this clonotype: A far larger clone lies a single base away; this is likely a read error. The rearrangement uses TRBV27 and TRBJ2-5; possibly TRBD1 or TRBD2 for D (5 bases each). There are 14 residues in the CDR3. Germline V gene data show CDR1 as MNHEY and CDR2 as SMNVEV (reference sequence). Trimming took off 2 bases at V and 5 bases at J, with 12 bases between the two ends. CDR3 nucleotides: TGTGCCAGCAGTTTACCAAGGGGCGGGGAGACCCAGTACTTC. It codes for CASSLPRGGETQYF.

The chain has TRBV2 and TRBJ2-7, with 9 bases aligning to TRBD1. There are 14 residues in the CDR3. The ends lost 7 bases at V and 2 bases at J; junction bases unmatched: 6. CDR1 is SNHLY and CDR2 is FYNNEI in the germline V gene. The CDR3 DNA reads TGTGCCAGCAAAAGGACAGGGGCCGCCTACGAGCAGTACTTC. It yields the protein CASKRTGAAYEQYF.

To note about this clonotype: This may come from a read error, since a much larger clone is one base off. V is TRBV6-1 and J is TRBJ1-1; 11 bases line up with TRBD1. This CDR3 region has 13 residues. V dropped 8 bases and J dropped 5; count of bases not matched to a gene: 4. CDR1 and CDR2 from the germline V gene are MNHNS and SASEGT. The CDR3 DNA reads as TGTGCCAGCCGGACAGGGGGCGAAACTGAAGCTTTCTTT. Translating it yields CASRTGGETEAFF.

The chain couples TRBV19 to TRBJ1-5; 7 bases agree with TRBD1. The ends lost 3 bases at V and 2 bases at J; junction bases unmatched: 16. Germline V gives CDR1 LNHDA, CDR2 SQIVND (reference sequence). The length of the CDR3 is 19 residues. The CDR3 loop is CASSMNPQGFVSGNQPQHF. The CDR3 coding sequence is TGTGCCAGTAGTATGAACCCACAGGGGTTTGTTTCGGGCAATCAGCCCCAGCATTTT.

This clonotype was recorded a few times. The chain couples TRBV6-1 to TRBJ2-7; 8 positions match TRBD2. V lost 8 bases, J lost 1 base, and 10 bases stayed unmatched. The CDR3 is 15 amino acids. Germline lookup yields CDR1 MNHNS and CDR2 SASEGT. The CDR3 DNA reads TGTGCCAGCGTTTCCGAGCGGGAGTGTTCCTACGAGCAGTACTTC. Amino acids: CASVSERECSYEQYF.

The CDR3 here is CASSIGTGFDGYTF. In nucleotides, the CDR3 is TGTGCCAGTAGTATCGGGACAGGGTTCGATGGCTACACCTTC. The chain has TRBV19 and TRBJ1-2; 9 nucleotides align to TRBD1. The CDR3 spans 14 residues. Unmatched junction bases numbered 5, after V lost 3 bases and J lost 6 bases. CDR1 is LNHDA and CDR2 is SQIVND in the germline V gene (reference sequence). Variable domain in full (rest from reference TRBV19 and TRBJ1-2): DGGITQSPKYLFRKEGQNVTLSCEQNLNHDAMYWYRQDPGQGLRLIYYSQIVNDFQKGDIAEGYSVSREKKESFPLTVTSAQKNPTAFYLCASSIGTGFDGYTFGSGTRLTVV.

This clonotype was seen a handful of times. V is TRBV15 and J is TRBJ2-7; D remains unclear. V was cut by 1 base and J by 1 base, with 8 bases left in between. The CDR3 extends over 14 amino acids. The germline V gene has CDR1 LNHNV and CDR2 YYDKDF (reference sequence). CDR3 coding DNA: TGTGCCACCAGCAGAGCTGGGGATTCCTACGAGCAGTACTTC. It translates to CATSRAGDSYEQYF. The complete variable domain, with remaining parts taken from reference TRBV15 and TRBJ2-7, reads DAMVIQNPRYQVTQFGKPVTLSCSQTLNHNVMYWYQQKSSQAPKLLFHYYDKDFNNEADTPDNFQSRRPNTSFCFLDIRSPGLGDTAMYLCATSRAGDSYEQYFGPGTRLTVT.

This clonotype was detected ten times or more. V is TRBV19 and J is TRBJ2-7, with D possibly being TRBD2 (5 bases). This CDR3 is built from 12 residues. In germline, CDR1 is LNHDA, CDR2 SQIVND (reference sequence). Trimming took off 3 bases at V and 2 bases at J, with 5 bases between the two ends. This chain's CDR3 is CASSIGTYEQYF. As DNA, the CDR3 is TGTGCCAGTAGTATCGGGACCTACGAGCAGTACTTC. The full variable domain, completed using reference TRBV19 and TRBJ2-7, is DGGITQSPKYLFRKEGQNVTLSCEQNLNHDAMYWYRQDPGQGLRLIYYSQIVNDFQKGDIAEGYSVSREKKESFPLTVTSAQKNPTAFYLCASSIGTYEQYFGPGTRLTVT.

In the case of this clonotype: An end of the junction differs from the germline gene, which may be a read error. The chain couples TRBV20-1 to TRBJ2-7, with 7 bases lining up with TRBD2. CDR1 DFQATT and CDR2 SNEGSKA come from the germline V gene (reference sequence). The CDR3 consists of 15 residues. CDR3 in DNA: TGCAATGCTAGTGGAGGCGGGAGCTTCCTCTACGAGCAGTACTTC. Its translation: CNASGGGSFLYEQYF.

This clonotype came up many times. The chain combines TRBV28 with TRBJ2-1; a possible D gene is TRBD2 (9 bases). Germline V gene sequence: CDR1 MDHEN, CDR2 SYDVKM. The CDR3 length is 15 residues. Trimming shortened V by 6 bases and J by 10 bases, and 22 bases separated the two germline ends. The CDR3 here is CASRADRGSGSEQFF. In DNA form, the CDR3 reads TGTGCCAGCAGGGCCGACAGGGGTAGCGGGAGCGAGCAGTTCTTC.

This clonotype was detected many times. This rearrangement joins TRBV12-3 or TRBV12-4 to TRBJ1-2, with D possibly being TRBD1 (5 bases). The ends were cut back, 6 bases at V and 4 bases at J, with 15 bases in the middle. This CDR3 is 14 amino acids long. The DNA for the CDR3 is TGTGCCAGCAGGTCGTCGGACGGGACCTATGGCTACACCTTC. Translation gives CASRSSDGTYGYTF.